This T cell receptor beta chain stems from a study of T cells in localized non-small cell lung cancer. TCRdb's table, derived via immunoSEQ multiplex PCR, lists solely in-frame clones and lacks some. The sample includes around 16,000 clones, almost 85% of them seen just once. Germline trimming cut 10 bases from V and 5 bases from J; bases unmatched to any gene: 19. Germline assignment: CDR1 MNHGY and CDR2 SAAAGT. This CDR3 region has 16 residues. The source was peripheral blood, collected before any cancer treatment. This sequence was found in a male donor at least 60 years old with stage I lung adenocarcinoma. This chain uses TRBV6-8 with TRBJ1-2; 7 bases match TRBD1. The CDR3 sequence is CATPPYGRGGLYGYTF. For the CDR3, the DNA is TGTGCCACCCCGCCGTATGGCAGGGGGGGACTTTATGGCTACACCTTC.